This TCR beta chain was identified in a study of T cell responses to AZD1222 COVID-19 vaccine. Study-level points and caveats: Repertoire samples came only from after the peak T cell response. Spike-specific TCR breadth and depth rose after two AZD1222 doses. Possibly, clonal diversity was underestimated; donors were largely white British and included more females.

Trimming took 1 base from V and 5 from J, leaving 3 bases between them. Germline CDR1 reads SGHDT; CDR2 reads YYEEEE. The CDR3 contains 11 residues. For this clone: As yet, its antigen is unknown.

Sequencing was performed with immunoSEQ multiplex PCR; in TCRdb, only in-frame clones are kept and a portion is missing. The sample has 30,000 to 40,000 clones, around 78% seen once. The chain uses TRBV5-6 and TRBJ2-5; D is ambiguous. The receptor was isolated from an adult who received the AZD1222 COVID-19 vaccine. The starting material was peripheral blood, obtained 28 days after the second AZD1222 dose. The DNA for the CDR3 is TGTGCCAGCAGCTTGAGCGAGACCCAGTACTTC. It is translated as CASSLSETQYF.